This is a list of T cell receptor beta chains from one sample in a study of T cell repertoires in cytomegalovirus infection. TCRdb itself ran the reads through MiXCR, one entry per CDR3 protein. The sample carries tens of thousands of distinct CDR3 sequences, around 20% recorded once. The antigens of these receptors remain unknown. The sample in question was CD8+ T cells from cultured PBMCs, obtained from culture after CMV antigen stimulation. The receptors come from a human donor in good health (CMV status not recorded). Some clones in this sample may be carry-over from other donors' samples. Each CDR3 is given with its conserved first and last residue. A D gene is named only where the DNA matches it firmly. Clone size, where shown, is once, few, many, or a class for clones that have expanded.

>TRBJ2-1|-|-|TRBV7-2
CASSLVGDYNEQFF
TGTGCCAGCAGCTTAGTCGGGGATTACAATGAGCAGTTCTTC
>TRBJ2-7|many|-|TRBV2
CASGPSYYEQYF
TGTGCCAGTGGGCCGTCCTACTACGAGCAGTACTTC
>TRBJ1-2|few|-|TRBV6-2/TRBV6-3
CASSYDWTVNYGYTF
TGTGCCAGCAGTTATGATTGGACAGTTAACTATGGCTACACCTTC
>TRBJ1-5|few|-|TRBV7-2
CASSLGLYSNQPQHF
TGTGCCAGCAGCTTAGGCCTGTATAGCAATCAGCCCCAGCATTTT
>TRBJ1-6|-|TRBD1|TRBV5-6
CASSLGQGLGHNSPLHF
TGTGCCAGCAGCTTGGGACAGGGGTTAGGGCATAATTCACCCCTCCACTTT
>TRBJ2-1|many|TRBD2|TRBV19
CASSISSGRYNEQFF
TGTGCCAGTAGTATTTCGAGCGGGAGATACAATGAGCAGTTCTTC
>TRBJ1-6|-|TRBD1|TRBV27
CASSSLILMDRARNSPLHF
TGTGCCAGCAGTTCCCTGATTCTGATGGACAGGGCAAGGAATTCACCCCTCCACTTT
>TRBJ2-7|-|-|TRBV6-6
CASSYADKGRSYEQYF
TGTGCCAGCAGTTACGCCGACAAGGGGAGATCCTACGAGCAGTACTTC
>TRBJ2-3|-|-|TRBV7-9
CASSGGTSESADTQYF
TGTGCCAGCAGCGGGGGGACATCGGAAAGCGCAGATACGCAGTATTTT
>TRBJ2-3|many|TRBD2|TRBV12-3/TRBV12-4
CASTLPGGGGALGTDTQYF
TGTGCCAGCACCCTCCCCGGGGGCGGGGGGGCCCTCGGTACAGATACGCAGTATTTT
>TRBJ1-2|few|-|TRBV7-2
CASSSIRSTGIIYGYTF
TGTGCCAGCAGCTCAATTAGGTCCACAGGGATTATATATGGCTACACCTTC
>TRBJ2-7|many|TRBD2|TRBV7-2
CASSLGSTGGGSYEQYF
TGTGCCAGCAGCTTAGGGTCCACGGGCGGGGGGTCCTACGAGCAGTACTTC
>TRBJ1-2|-|-|TRBV7-2
CASSFTKDYYGYTF
TGTGCCAGCAGCTTTACGAAGGACTACTATGGCTACACCTTC
>TRBJ2-5|-|-|TRBV12-3/TRBV12-4
CASSPPTGRETQYF
TGTGCCAGCAGCCCCCCAACAGGGCGAGAGACCCAGTACTTC
>TRBJ2-1|-|TRBD1|TRBV6-1
CASSEMGQDGHEQFF
TGTGCCAGCAGTGAAATGGGACAGGATGGTCATGAGCAGTTCTTC
>TRBJ2-1|few|TRBD1|TRBV7-2
CASSLRTGGGYEQFF
TGTGCCAGCAGCTTAAGGACAGGGGGCGGATATGAGCAGTTCTTC